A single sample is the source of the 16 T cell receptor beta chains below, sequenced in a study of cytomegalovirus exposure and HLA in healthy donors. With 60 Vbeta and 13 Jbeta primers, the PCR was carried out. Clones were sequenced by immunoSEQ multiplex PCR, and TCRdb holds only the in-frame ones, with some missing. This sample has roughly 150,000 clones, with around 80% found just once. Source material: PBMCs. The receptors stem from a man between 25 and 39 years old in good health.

The CDR3 DNA sequence: TGTGCCAGCAGCTCGGAGGTAACAACTGAAGCTTTCTTT. Translated: CASSSEVTTEAFF. The gene calls are TRBV7-9 and TRBJ1-1; D remains unclear. The V gene's germline CDR1 is SEHNR and CDR2 FQNEAQ (reference sequence). This CDR3 comprises 13 residues. V lost 4 bases, J lost 5 bases, and 11 bases lay in between.

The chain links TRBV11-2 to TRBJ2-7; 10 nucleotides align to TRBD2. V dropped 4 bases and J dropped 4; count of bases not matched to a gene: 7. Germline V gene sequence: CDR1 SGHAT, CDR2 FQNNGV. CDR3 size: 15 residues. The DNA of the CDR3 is TGTGCCAGCAGCTCCCTAGCGGGAGTGGGGTACGAGCAGTACTTC. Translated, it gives CASSSLAGVGYEQYF.

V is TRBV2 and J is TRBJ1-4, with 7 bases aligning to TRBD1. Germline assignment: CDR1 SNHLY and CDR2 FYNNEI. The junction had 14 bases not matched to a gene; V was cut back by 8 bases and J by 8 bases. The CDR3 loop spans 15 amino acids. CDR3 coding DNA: TGTGCCAGCTGGGAAACAGGGGCCGGGGGAGAAAAACTGTTTTTT. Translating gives CASWETGAGGEKLFF.

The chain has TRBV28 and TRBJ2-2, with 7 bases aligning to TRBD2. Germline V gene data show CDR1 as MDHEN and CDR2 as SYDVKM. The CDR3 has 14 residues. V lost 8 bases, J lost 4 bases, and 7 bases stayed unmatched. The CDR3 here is CASGWEGSTGELFF. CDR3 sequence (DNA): TGTGCCAGCGGGTGGGAGGGAAGCACCGGGGAGCTGTTTTTT.

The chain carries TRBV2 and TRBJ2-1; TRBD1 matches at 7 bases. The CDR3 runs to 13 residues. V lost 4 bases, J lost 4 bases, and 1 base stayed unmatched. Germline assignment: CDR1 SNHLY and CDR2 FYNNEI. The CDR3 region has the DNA TGTGCCAGCAGTGGGACAGGTTACAATGAGCAGTTCTTC. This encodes CASSGTGYNEQFF. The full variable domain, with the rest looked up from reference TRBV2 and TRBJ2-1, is EPEVTQTPSHQVTQMGQEVILRCVPISNHLYFYWYRQILGQKVEFLVSFYNNEISEKSEIFDDQFSVERPDGSNFTLKIRSTKLEDSAMYFCASSGTGYNEQFFGPGTRLTVL.

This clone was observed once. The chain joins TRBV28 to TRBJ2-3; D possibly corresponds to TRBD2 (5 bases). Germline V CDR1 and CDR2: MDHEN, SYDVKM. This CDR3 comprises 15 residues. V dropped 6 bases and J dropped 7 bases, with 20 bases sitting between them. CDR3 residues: CASSSSGPPGYTQYF. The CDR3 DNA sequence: TGTGCCAGCAGCTCATCGGGCCCCCCGGGATATACGCAGTATTTT.

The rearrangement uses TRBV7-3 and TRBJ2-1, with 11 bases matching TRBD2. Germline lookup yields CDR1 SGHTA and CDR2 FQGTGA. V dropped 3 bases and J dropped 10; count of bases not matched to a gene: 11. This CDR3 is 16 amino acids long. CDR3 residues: CASSFTGTSGGGEQFF. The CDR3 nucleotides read TGTGCCAGCAGCTTCACCGGGACTAGCGGTGGTGGGGAGCAGTTCTTC.

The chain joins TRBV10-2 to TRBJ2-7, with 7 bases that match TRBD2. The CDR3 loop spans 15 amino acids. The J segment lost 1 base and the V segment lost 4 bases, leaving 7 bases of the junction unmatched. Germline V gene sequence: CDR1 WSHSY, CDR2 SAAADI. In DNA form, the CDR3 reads TGCGCCAGCAGTGCCGTATCGGGACTATCCTACGAGCAGTACTTC. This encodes CASSAVSGLSYEQYF.

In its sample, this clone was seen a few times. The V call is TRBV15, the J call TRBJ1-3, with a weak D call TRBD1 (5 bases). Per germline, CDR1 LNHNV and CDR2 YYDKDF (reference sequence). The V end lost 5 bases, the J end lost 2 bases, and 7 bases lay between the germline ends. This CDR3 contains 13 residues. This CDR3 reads CATSRGAGNTIYF. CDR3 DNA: TGTGCCACCAGCCGGGGGGCTGGAAACACCATATATTTT.

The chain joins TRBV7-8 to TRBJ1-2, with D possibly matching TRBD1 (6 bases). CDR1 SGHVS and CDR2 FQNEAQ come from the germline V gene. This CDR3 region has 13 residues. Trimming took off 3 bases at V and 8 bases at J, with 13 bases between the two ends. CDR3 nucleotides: TGTGCCAGCAGCTTGACAGGAGCAGGGGGCTACACCTTC. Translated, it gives CASSLTGAGGYTF.

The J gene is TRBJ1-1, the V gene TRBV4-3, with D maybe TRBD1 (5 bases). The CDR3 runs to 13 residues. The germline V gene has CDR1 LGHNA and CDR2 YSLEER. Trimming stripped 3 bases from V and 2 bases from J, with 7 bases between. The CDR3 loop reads CASSHTGNTEAFF. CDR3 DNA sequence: TGCGCCAGCAGCCATACAGGAAACACTGAAGCTTTCTTT.

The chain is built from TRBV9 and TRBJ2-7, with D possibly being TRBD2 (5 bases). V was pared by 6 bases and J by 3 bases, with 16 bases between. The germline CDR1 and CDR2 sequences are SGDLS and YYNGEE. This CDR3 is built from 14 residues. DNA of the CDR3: TGTGCCAGCATTGGGTCATTCCGGGACTACGAGCAGTACTTC. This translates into CASIGSFRDYEQYF.

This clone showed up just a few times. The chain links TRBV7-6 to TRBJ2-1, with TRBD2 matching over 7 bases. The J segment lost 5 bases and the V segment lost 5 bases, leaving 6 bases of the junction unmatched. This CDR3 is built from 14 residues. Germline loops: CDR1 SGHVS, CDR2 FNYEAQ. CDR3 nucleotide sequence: TGTGCCAGCAGCCCAGAGGCGGGGGACAATGAGCAGTTCTTC. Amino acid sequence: CASSPEAGDNEQFF.

CDR3 amino acids: CASLAISAYNEQFF. The CDR3 nucleotides read TGTGCCAGCCTGGCTATTAGCGCATACAATGAGCAGTTCTTC. This chain links TRBV5-6 with TRBJ2-1; D is possibly TRBD2 (5 bases). Looked up from germline, CDR1 is SGHDT and CDR2 is YYEEEE. The CDR3 spans 14 residues. V gave up 7 bases and J gave up 4 bases, with 15 bases separating them.

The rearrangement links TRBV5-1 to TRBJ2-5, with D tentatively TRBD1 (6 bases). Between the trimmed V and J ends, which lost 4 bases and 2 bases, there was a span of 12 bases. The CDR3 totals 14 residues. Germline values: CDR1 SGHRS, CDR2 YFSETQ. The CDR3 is CASSGSDRQETQYF. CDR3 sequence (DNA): TGCGCCAGCAGCGGCTCCGACAGGCAAGAGACCCAGTACTTC.

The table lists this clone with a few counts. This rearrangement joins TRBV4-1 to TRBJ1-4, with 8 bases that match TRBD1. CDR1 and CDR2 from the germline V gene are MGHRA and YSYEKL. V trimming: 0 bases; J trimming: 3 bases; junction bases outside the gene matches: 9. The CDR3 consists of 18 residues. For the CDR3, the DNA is TGCGCCAGCAGCCAAGAGGGGCAGGGGGCTAGGGCTAATGAAAAACTGTTTTTT. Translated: CASSQEGQGARANEKLFF.